Following are 30 T cell receptor beta chains from one sample sequenced in a study of T-cell memory formation after mild COVID-19. TCRdb processed the 5' RACE reads anew with MiXCR; each CDR3 protein has one entry. This table has approximately 100,000 distinct CDR3 sequences, 15% to 20% appearing once. The sample taken for sequencing was PBMCs or a T cell subset sorted from them (not recorded which). These receptors originate from an adult woman who had mild COVID-19 (a few samples of this study predate the infection). Cell type and time point are not known.

The gene calls are TRBV7-8 and TRBJ1-1, with a possible D match to TRBD1 (6 bases). Trimming stripped 0 bases from V and 0 bases from J, with 17 bases between. The germline V gene encodes CDR1 SGHVS and CDR2 FQNEAQ. The CDR3 consists of 18 residues. The DNA of the CDR3 is TGTGCCAGCAGCTTAGCGAACAGGGTGGGGCGGCTGAACACTGAAGCTTTCTTT. This translates into CASSLANRVGRLNTEAFF.

V gene TRBV9 combines with J gene TRBJ1-1, with D possibly TRBD1 on 6 matching bases. The germline V and J ends were trimmed by 4 bases and 8 bases, with 15 bases remaining between them. Germline V gene sequence: CDR1 SGDLS, CDR2 YYNGEE. The CDR3 has 13 amino acids. The CDR3 here is CASSPGTIGEAFF. The CDR3 DNA reads TGTGCCAGCAGCCCAGGGACAATAGGCGAAGCTTTCTTT.

This clonotype was observed a few times. The rearrangement uses TRBV29-1 and TRBJ2-7, with D unclear. This CDR3 has 13 residues. V lost 6 bases and J 1 base, leaving 13 bases between the germline ends. Germline values: CDR1 SQVTM, CDR2 ANQGSEA. CDR3 region: CSVALDGSYEQYF. CDR3 DNA: TGCAGCGTCGCCCTAGACGGATCCTACGAGCAGTACTTC.

This sequence joins TRBV4-3 and TRBJ2-7; 8 bases line up with TRBD2. This CDR3 is 16 amino acids long. Germline V gene lookup returns CDR1 LGHNA and CDR2 YSLEER. V shed 0 bases, J shed 6 bases, and the junction held 10 bases outside the gene matches. CDR3 nucleotides: TGCGCCAGCAGCCAAGATTTGGGGGGGACTAGTGGCGAGCAGTACTTC. It specifies CASSQDLGGTSGEQYF.

There are a few counts of this clonotype. The J gene is TRBJ2-1, the V gene TRBV7-9; possible D gene TRBD2, 6 bases. V lost 5 bases and J lost 6, with 20 bases in between. This CDR3 is built from 16 residues. Germline V gene data show CDR1 as SEHNR and CDR2 as FQNEAQ (reference sequence). DNA of the CDR3: TGTGCCAGCAGCCTCGGTCCCCGGGGGACTGGCAATGAGCAGTTCTTC. Translating gives CASSLGPRGTGNEQFF. Drawing the rest from reference TRBV7-9 and TRBJ2-1, the complete variable domain is DTGVSQNPRHKITKRGQNVTFRCDPISEHNRLYWYRQTLGQGPEFLTYFQNEAQLEKSRLLSDRFSAERPKGSFSTLEIQRTEQGDSAMYLCASSLGPRGTGNEQFFGPGTRLTVL.

The chain has TRBV19 and TRBJ1-1; a possible D gene is TRBD1 (6 bases). Germline CDR1 LNHDA, CDR2 SQIVND (reference sequence). V was clipped by 9 bases and J by 6 bases, with 14 bases between them. CDR3 size: 12 residues. CDR3 coding DNA: TGTGCCAGCAGCGGGGGGGCAGCTGAAGCTTTCTTT. Amino acid sequence: CASSGGAAEAFF.

This clonotype was seen a handful of times. The V gene is TRBV29-1, the J gene TRBJ2-7; D is unresolved. CDR3 length equals 11 residues. Looked up from germline, CDR1 is SQVTM and CDR2 is ANQGSEA. V lost 3 bases and J 5 bases, leaving 8 bases between the germline ends. CDR3 DNA: TGCAGCGTTGACTCGAGGAACGAGCAGTACTTC. It yields the protein CSVDSRNEQYF.

This clonotype was counted between two and nine times. The chain is built from TRBV7-9 and TRBJ2-5; 14 bases are a match to TRBD2. The CDR3 extends over 16 amino acids. After removal of 5 bases from V and 4 bases from J, the junction contained 6 bases not matched to a gene. CDR1 and CDR2 (germline): SEHNR, FQNEAQ (reference sequence). The CDR3 protein is CASSPPTSGRVETQYF. The CDR3 nucleotides read TGTGCCAGCAGCCCACCGACTAGCGGGAGGGTAGAGACCCAGTACTTC.

In DNA form, the CDR3 reads TGCGCCAGCGGGACTAGCGGGAGTAGTTCCTACAATGAGCAGTTCTTC. Encoded protein: CASGTSGSSSYNEQFF. The chain carries TRBV5-1 and TRBJ2-1; TRBD2 matches 14 bases. The germline V gene has CDR1 SGHRS and CDR2 YFSETQ. CDR3 length equals 16 residues. Germline trimming cut 7 bases from V and 1 base from J; bases unmatched to any gene: 4. Full variable domain (outside the CDR3, taken from reference TRBV5-1 and TRBJ2-1): KAGVTQTPRYLIKTRGQQVTLSCSPISGHRSVSWYQQTPGQGLQFLFEYFSETQRNKGNFPGRFSGRQFSNSRSEMNVSTLELGDSALYLCASGTSGSSSYNEQFFGPGTRLTVL.

V gene TRBV7-3 combines with J gene TRBJ1-5; perhaps TRBD1 as D (5 bases). Between the trimmed V and J ends, which lost 5 bases and 3 bases, there was a span of 14 bases. The CDR3 totals 15 residues. Germline V gives CDR1 SGHTA, CDR2 FQGTGA. Written as DNA, the CDR3 is TGTGCCAGCAGCGGGGGGGTAGCTCCCAATCAGCCCCAGCATTTT. Protein: CASSGGVAPNQPQHF. Drawing the rest from reference TRBV7-3 and TRBJ1-5, the complete variable domain is GAGVSQTPSNKVTEKGKYVELRCDPISGHTALYWYRQSLGQGPEFLIYFQGTGAADDSGLPNDRFFAVRPEGSVSTLKIQRTERGDSAVYLCASSGGVAPNQPQHFGDGTRLSIL.

This clonotype was counted only a few times. This chain connects TRBV20-1 to TRBJ2-2; D not certain. The CDR3 consists of 14 residues. Germline loops: CDR1 DFQATT, CDR2 SNEGSKA (reference sequence). V lost 2 bases and J lost 0, with 7 bases in between. The CDR3 here is CSARSLSNTGELFF. The CDR3 coding sequence is TGCAGTGCTAGATCGCTGTCGAACACCGGGGAGCTGTTTTTT.

This clonotype has more than one count but fewer than ten. The chain is built from TRBV7-6 and TRBJ2-7; D is possibly TRBD1 or TRBD2 (5 bases each). This CDR3 has 13 residues. Germline-derived CDR1 and CDR2 are SGHVS and FNYEAQ. V lost 3 bases to trimming and J lost 2 bases, with 8 bases between them. CDR3 residues: CASSFEGTYEQYF. CDR3 in DNA: TGTGCCAGCAGCTTTGAGGGGACCTACGAGCAGTACTTC.

This clonotype was counted a few times. The chain carries TRBV12-3 or TRBV12-4 and TRBJ2-7; 7 positions agree with TRBD1. After removal of 3 bases from V and 2 bases from J, the junction contained 4 bases not matched to a gene. The CDR3 is 14 residues long. The CDR3 protein is CASSFLGTAYEQYF. The CDR3 bases are TGTGCCAGCAGTTTCTTAGGGACAGCCTACGAGCAGTACTTC.

This clonotype was observed a few times. The V and J genes are TRBV14 and TRBJ1-4; perhaps TRBD1 as D (6 bases). Trimming took 4 bases from V and 8 from J, leaving 17 bases between them. The CDR3 has 15 residues. From germline, CDR1 is SGHDN and CDR2 FVKESK. The CDR3 loop reads CASSPHRVGDEKLFF. CDR3 DNA sequence: TGTGCCAGCAGCCCCCACAGGGTCGGAGACGAAAAACTGTTTTTT.

This clonotype was counted many times. V usage is TRBV29-1 and J usage is TRBJ1-2; perhaps TRBD1 as D (5 bases). V shed 4 bases and J shed 0 bases, with 9 bases lying between them. Looked up from germline, CDR1 is SQVTM and CDR2 is ANQGSEA. This CDR3 spans 13 amino acids. This CDR3 reads CSVGQGANYGYTF. CDR3 DNA: TGCAGCGTTGGGCAGGGAGCTAACTATGGCTACACCTTC.

This rearrangement joins TRBV20-1 to TRBJ2-7; D is possibly TRBD1 (6 bases). The V gene's germline CDR1 is DFQATT and CDR2 SNEGSKA (reference sequence). Trimming left V 6 bases short and J 4 bases short, with 10 bases between. This CDR3 is 11 amino acids long. For the CDR3, the DNA is TGCAGTGCCAAACAGGGATACGAGCAGTACTTC. This codes for CSAKQGYEQYF.

The chain joins TRBV7-9 to TRBJ1-2; no definite D call. Looked up from germline, CDR1 is SEHNR and CDR2 is FQNEAQ (reference sequence). The CDR3 loop spans 12 amino acids. Trimming cost V 4 bases and J 11 bases, with 14 bases left between them. The DNA for the CDR3 is TGTGCCAGCAGCTCCGGGTCCCCGCGATACACCTTC. Translation: CASSSGSPRYTF.

J is TRBJ2-6 and V is TRBV25-1, with D possibly being TRBD1 (6 bases). CDR1 is MGHDK and CDR2 is SYGVNS in the germline V gene. Trimming took 6 bases from V and 0 from J, leaving 12 bases between them. The CDR3 sequence is 16 residues long. The CDR3 region is CASRDSAISGANVLTF. In DNA form, the CDR3 reads TGTGCCAGCAGGGACAGTGCTATCTCTGGGGCCAACGTCCTGACTTTC.

This clonotype was counted at least ten times. This chain connects TRBV9 to TRBJ2-7; the D is unclear. With 4 bases removed from V and 5 bases from J, the gap between germline ends came to 19 bases. This CDR3 has 15 amino acids. Germline V gene data show CDR1 as SGDLS and CDR2 as YYNGEE. CDR3 in amino acids: CASSRTGSLADEQYF. CDR3 in DNA: TGTGCCAGCAGCCGTACGGGCAGCTTGGCCGACGAGCAGTACTTC.

The chain uses TRBV19 and TRBJ1-5; D may be TRBD1 (5 bases). The ends were cut back, 5 bases at V and 9 bases at J, with 17 bases in the middle. From germline, CDR1 is LNHDA and CDR2 SQIVND (reference sequence). CDR3 length equals 14 residues. Here the CDR3 DNA reads TGTGCCAGTAGTCCCTCCGGGACCCATGGGCCCCAGCATTTT. Protein sequence: CASSPSGTHGPQHF.

This clonotype was seen repeatedly, ten times or more. The chain couples TRBV4-2 to TRBJ2-5; D is uncertain. Deletions cut 0 bases from V and 1 base from J, with 6 bases between. CDR1 is LGHNA, CDR2 YNFKEQ, per germline. The CDR3 loop spans 14 amino acids. The CDR3 spells CASSQDQTQETQYF. The CDR3 nucleotides read TGTGCCAGCAGCCAAGACCAGACCCAAGAGACCCAGTACTTC.

This clonotype was counted a few times. The chain employs TRBV28 and TRBJ2-1, with D perhaps matching TRBD1 (6 bases). The germline V gene encodes CDR1 MDHEN and CDR2 SYDVKM. Trimming removed 4 bases from V and 4 bases from J, with 17 bases in between. The CDR3 loop spans 16 amino acids. The CDR3 region has the DNA TGTGCCAGCAGTTCCCCACCAGGGGTACTATACAATGAGCAGTTCTTC. Protein sequence: CASSSPPGVLYNEQFF.

The chain joins TRBV5-5 to TRBJ2-1; D gene uncertain. With 4 bases removed from V and 9 bases from J, the gap between germline ends came to 14 bases. The CDR3 is made up of 13 amino acids. CDR1 SGHKS and CDR2 YYEKEE come from the germline V gene (reference sequence). Written as DNA, the CDR3 is TGTGCCAGCAGCAGCCACGAGTATAGTGAGCAGTTCTTC. Residues: CASSSHEYSEQFF. The full variable domain, completed using reference TRBV5-5 and TRBJ2-1, is DAGVTQSPTHLIKTRGQQVTLRCSPISGHKSVSWYQQVLGQGPQFIFQYYEKEERGRGNFPDRFSARQFPNYSSELNVNALLLGDSALYLCASSSHEYSEQFFGPGTRLTVL.

This chain links TRBV20-1 with TRBJ2-3, with unresolved D. With 1 base removed from V and 5 bases from J, the gap between germline ends came to 7 bases. Looked up from germline, CDR1 is DFQATT and CDR2 is SNEGSKA (reference sequence). The CDR3 length is 12 residues. CDR3 in amino acids: CSARVGEDTQYF. The DNA for the CDR3 is TGCAGTGCTAGAGTTGGGGAAGATACGCAGTATTTT.

This clonotype was counted between two and nine times. This chain links TRBV7-2 with TRBJ2-3; unclear D gene. Looked up from germline, CDR1 is SGHTA and CDR2 is FQGNSA. Trimming cost V 1 base and J 5 bases, with 19 bases left between them. The CDR3 has 17 residues. The CDR3 region is CASSLGAPSIPRDTQYF. CDR3 nucleotides: TGTGCCAGCAGCTTAGGAGCGCCCTCCATCCCTCGAGATACGCAGTATTTT.

A few counts support this clonotype. V usage is TRBV25-1 and J usage is TRBJ2-7, with 7 nucleotides matching TRBD1. CDR3 length equals 17 residues. V shed 3 bases, J shed 0 bases, and the junction held 11 bases outside the gene matches. The germline V gene encodes CDR1 MGHDK and CDR2 SYGVNS. The CDR3 DNA follows: TGTGCCAGCAGTGACTCAACCGGGACAGTGAGCTCCTACGAGCAGTACTTC. Translating gives CASSDSTGTVSSYEQYF.

In nucleotides, the CDR3 is TGTGCCAGCAGTTACGATTTGACTAGCGGGCTTTACAATGAGCAGTTCTTC. Its protein is CASSYDLTSGLYNEQFF. V usage is TRBV6-2 or TRBV6-3 and J usage is TRBJ2-1; 10 bases agree with TRBD2. CDR3 length equals 17 residues. The junction had 8 bases not matched to a gene; V was cut back by 2 bases and J by 4 bases. Germline-derived CDR1 and CDR2 are MNHEY and SVGEGT.

Notes on this clonotype: Mismatch with germline at one junction end may stem from a read error. The chain recombines TRBV7-6 with TRBJ1-2; unclear D gene. Germline CDR1 and CDR2: SGHVS and FNYEAQ. The CDR3 consists of 14 residues. This CDR3 is CASSPNSLNYGYAF. The DNA of the CDR3 is TGTGCCAGCAGCCCGAACAGCCTAAACTATGGCTACGCCTTC.

The rearrangement uses TRBV29-1 and TRBJ2-5; no reliable D call. The germline V and J ends were trimmed by 6 bases and 5 bases, with 7 bases remaining between them. CDR1 SQVTM and CDR2 ANQGSEA come from the germline V gene. The CDR3 length is 10 residues. This CDR3 is CSVGIETQYF. The CDR3 DNA follows: TGCAGCGTGGGGATTGAGACCCAGTACTTC.

A few counts support this clonotype. V usage is TRBV25-1 and J usage is TRBJ2-5, with a tentative D call TRBD1 (5 bases). Germline loops: CDR1 MGHDK, CDR2 SYGVNS. The CDR3 totals 15 residues. V lost 2 bases and J lost 5, with 15 bases in between. For the CDR3, the DNA is TGTGCCAGCAGTGAAGGGGCCCGGGTCCCGGAGACCCAGTACTTC. Protein product: CASSEGARVPETQYF.